This T cell receptor beta chain was captured by sequencing in a study of OX40 agonist ivuxolimab in advanced cancers. Germline values: CDR1 MDHEN, CDR2 SYDVKM. The CDR3 totals 14 residues. The trim removed 6 bases at V and 8 bases at J, leaving 6 bases unmatched. At cycle 4 day 1, cycle 7 day 1, and baseline, blood was sampled. TCRdb's table, derived via immunoSEQ multiplex PCR, lists solely in-frame clones and lacks some. The sample carries about 80,000 clones, 70% to 90% recorded once. This clonotype was obtained from an adult with an advanced solid tumor such as melanoma, head and neck, liver or kidney cancer. Sample: CD4+ or CD8+ T cells sorted from blood, taken in a trial of the OX40 agonist ivuxolimab. This chain links TRBV28 with TRBJ2-1; TRBD2 matches at 11 bases. DNA for the CDR3: TGTGCCAGCAGCCGACTAGCGGGGAAAGATGAGCAGTTCTTC. The encoded protein is CASSRLAGKDEQFF.